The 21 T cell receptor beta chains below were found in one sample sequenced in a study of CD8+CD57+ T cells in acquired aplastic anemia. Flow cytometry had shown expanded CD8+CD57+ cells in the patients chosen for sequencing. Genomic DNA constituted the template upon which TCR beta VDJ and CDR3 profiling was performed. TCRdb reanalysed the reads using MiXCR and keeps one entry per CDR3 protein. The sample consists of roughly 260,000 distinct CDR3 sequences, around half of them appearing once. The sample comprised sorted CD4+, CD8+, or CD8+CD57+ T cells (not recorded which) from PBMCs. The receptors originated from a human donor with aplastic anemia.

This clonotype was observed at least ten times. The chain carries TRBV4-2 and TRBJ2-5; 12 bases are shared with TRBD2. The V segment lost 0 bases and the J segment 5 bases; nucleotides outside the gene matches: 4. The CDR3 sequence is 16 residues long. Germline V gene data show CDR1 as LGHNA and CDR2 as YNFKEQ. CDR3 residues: CASSQDRTSGIETQYF. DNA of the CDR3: TGTGCCAGCAGCCAAGATAGGACTAGCGGGATTGAGACCCAGTACTTC.

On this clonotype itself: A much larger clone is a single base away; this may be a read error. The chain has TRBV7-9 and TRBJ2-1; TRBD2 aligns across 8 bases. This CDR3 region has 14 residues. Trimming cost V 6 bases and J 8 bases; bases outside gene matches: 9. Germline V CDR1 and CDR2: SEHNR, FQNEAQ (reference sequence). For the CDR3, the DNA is TGTGCCAGCAGTTACCAGACTAGCGTCGATGAGCAGTTCTTC. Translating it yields CASSYQTSVDEQFF.

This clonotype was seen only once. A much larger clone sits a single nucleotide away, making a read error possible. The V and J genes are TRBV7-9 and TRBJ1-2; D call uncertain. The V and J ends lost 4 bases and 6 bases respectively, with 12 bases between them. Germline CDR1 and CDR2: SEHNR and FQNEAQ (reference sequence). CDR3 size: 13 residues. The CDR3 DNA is TGTGCCAGCAGCTATGATGGGTACAATGGCTACACCTTC. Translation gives CASSYDGYNGYTF. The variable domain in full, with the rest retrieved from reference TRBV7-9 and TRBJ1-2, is DTGVSQNPRHKITKRGQNVTFRCDPISEHNRLYWYRQTLGQGPEFLTYFQNEAQLEKSRLLSDRFSAERPKGSFSTLEIQRTEQGDSAMYLCASSYDGYNGYTFGSGTRLTVV.

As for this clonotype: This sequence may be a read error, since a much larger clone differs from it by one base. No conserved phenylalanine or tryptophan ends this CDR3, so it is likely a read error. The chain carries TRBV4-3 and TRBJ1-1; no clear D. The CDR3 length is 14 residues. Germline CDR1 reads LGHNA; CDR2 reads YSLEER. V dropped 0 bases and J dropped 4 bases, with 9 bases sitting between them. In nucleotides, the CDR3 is TGCGCCAGCAGCCAAGACGGATTGGGCACTGAAGCTTTCTCT. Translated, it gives CASSQDGLGTEAFS.

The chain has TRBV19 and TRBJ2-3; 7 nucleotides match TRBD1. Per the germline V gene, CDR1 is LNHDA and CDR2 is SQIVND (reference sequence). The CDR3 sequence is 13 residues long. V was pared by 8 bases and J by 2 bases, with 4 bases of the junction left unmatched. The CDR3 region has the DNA TGTGCCAGTTCGGACAGGTCCACAGATACGCAGTATTTT. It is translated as CASSDRSTDTQYF.

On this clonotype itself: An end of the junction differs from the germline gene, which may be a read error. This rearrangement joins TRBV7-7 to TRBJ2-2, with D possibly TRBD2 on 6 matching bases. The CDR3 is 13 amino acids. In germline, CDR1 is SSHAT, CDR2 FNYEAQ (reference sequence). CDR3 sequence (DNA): TGTGCTAGCAGCTTAGGAGGGGTTGGGGAGCTGTTTTTT. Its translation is CASSLGGVGELFF.

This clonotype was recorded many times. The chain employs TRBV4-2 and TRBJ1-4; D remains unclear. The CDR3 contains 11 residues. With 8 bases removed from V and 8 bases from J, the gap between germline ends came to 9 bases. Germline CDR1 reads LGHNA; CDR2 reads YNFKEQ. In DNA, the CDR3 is TGTGCCAGCTTGTTCGAAGAAAAACTGTTTTTT. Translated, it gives CASLFEEKLFF.

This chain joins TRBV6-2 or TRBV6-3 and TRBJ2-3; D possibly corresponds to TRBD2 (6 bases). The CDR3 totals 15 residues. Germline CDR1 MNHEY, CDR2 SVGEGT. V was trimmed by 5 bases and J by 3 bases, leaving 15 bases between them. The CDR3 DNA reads TGTGCCAGCAGTACCCCCCTGCGGGAAACAGATACGCAGTATTTT. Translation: CASSTPLRETDTQYF.

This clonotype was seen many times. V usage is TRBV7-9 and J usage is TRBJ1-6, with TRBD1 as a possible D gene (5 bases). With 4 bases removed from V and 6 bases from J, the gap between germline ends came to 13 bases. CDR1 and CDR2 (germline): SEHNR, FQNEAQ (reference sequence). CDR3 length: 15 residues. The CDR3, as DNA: TGTGCCAGCAGCTCCCCGGGGCCCCGTAATTCACCCCTCCACTTT. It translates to CASSSPGPRNSPLHF. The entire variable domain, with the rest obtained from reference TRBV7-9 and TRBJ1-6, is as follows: DTGVSQNPRHKITKRGQNVTFRCDPISEHNRLYWYRQTLGQGPEFLTYFQNEAQLEKSRLLSDRFSAERPKGSFSTLEIQRTEQGDSAMYLCASSSPGPRNSPLHFGNGTRLTVT.

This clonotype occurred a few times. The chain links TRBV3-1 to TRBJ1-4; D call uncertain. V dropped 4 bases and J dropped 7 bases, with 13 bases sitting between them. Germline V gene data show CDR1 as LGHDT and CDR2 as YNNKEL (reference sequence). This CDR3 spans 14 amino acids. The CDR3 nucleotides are TGTGCCAGCAGCCTAACAACACGGGGTGAAAAACTGTTTTTT. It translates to CASSLTTRGEKLFF.

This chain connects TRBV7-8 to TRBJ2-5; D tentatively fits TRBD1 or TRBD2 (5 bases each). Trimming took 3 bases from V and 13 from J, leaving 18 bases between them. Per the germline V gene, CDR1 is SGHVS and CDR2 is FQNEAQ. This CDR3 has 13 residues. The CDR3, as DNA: TGTGCCAGCAGCTTGTTTCCCCCAACGAGGGGGTACTTC. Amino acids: CASSLFPPTRGYF.

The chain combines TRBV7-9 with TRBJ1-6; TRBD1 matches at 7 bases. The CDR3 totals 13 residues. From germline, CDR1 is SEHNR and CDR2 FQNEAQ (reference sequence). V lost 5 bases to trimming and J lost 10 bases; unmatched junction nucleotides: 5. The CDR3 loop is CASSRTGESPLHF. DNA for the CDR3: TGTGCCAGCAGCCGTACAGGGGAATCACCCCTCCACTTT.

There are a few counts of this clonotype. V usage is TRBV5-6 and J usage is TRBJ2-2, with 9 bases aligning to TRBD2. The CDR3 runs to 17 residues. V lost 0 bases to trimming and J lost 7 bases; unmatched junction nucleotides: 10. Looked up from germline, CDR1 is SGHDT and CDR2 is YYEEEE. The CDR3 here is CASSLDGGRALNGELFF. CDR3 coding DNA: TGTGCCAGCAGCTTGGATGGCGGGAGGGCCTTGAACGGGGAGCTGTTTTTT.

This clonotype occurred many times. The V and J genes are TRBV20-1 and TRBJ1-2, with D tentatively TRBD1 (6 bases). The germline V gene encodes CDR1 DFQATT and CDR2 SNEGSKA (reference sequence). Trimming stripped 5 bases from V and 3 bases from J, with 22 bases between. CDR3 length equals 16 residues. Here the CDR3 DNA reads TGCAGTGCTCCTCCCCGGGACACCGCCCCCTACTATGGCTACACCTTC. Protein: CSAPPRDTAPYYGYTF.

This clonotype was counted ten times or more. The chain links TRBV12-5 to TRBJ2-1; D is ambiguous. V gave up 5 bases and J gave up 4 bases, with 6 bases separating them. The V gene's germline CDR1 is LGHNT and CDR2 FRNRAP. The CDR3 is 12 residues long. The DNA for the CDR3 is TGTGCTAGTGGTGCAGCATACAATGAGCAGTTCTTC. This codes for CASGAAYNEQFF.

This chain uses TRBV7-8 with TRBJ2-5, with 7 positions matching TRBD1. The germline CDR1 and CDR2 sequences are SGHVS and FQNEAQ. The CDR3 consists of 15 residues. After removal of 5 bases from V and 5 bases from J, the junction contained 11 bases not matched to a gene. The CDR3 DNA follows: TGTGCCAGCAGCAGTACCGGGACAGAAGGGGAGACCCAGTACTTC. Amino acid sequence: CASSSTGTEGETQYF.

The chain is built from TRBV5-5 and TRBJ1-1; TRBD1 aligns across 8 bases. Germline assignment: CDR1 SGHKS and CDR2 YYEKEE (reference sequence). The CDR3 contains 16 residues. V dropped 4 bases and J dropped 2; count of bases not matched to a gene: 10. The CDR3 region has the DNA TGTGCCAGCAGCAAGCCCGGGACAGGATTTAACACTGAAGCTTTCTTT. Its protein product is CASSKPGTGFNTEAFF.

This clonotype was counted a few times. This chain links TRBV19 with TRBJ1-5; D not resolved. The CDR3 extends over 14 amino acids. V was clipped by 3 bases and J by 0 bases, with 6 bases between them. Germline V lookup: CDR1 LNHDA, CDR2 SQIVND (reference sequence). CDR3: CASSMSDSNQPQHF. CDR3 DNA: TGTGCCAGTAGTATGTCAGATAGCAATCAGCCCCAGCATTTT.

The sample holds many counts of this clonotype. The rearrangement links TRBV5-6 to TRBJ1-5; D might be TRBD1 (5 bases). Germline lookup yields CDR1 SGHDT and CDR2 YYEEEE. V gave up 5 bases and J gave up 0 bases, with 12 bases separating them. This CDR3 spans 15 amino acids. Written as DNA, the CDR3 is TGTGCCAGCAGTTCCGGGACTGATAGCAATCAGCCCCAGCATTTT. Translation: CASSSGTDSNQPQHF. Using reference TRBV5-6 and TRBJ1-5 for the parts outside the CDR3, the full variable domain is DAGVTQSPTHLIKTRGQQVTLRCSPKSGHDTVSWYQQALGQGPQFIFQYYEEEERQRGNFPDRFSGHQFPNYSSELNVNALLLGDSALYLCASSSGTDSNQPQHFGDGTRLSIL.

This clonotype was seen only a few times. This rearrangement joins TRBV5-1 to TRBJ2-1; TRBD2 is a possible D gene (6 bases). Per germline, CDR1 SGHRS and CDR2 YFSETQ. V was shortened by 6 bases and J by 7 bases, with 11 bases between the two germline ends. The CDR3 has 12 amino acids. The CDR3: CASNKGLNEQFF. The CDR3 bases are TGCGCCAGCAACAAGGGACTTAATGAGCAGTTCTTC.

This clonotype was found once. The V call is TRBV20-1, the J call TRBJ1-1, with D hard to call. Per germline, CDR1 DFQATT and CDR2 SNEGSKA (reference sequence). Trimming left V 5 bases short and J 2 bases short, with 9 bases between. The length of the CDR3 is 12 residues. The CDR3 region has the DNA TGCAGTGCTCTCGGGTCCAACACTGAAGCTTTCTTT. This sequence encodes CSALGSNTEAFF.